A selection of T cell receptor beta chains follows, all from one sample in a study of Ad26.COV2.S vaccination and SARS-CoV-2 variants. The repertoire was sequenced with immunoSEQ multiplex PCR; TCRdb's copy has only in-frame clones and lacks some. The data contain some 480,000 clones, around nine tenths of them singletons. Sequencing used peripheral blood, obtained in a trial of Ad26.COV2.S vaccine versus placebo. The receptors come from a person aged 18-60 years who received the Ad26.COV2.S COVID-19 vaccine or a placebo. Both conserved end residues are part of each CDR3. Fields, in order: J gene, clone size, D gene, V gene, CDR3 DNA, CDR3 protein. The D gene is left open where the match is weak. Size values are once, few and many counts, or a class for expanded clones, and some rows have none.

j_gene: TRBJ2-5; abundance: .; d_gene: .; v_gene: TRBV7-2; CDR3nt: TGTGCCAGCAGCGACCCGGGCCTCTGGACCCAGTACTTC; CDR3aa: CASSDPGLWTQYF
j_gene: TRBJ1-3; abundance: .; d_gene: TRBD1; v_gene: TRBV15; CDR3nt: TGTGCCACCGTAGGGGGCAGAAACACCATATATTTT; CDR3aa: CATVGGRNTIYF
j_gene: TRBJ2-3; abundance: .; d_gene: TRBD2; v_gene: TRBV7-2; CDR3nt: TGTGCCAGCAGCCCTTCCGGGAGGTTCACAGATACGCAGTATTTT; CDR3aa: CASSPSGRFTDTQYF
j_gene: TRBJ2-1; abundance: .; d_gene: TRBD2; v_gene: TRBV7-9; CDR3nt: TGTGCCAGCAGCCCGATAGCGGGGAGCTCCTACAATGAGCAGTTCTTC; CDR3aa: CASSPIAGSSYNEQFF
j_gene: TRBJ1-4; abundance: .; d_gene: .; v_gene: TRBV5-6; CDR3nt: TGTGCCAGCAGCCCCTGGAGTCAGGCGGCAAAACTGTTTTTT; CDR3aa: CASSPWSQAAKLFF
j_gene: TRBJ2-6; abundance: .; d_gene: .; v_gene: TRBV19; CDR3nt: TGTGCCAGTAGTATAGTAGGTGGGGCCAACGTCCTGACTTTC; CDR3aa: CASSIVGGANVLTF
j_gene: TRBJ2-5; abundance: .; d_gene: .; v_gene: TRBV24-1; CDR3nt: TGTGCCACCAGTGATTGGACAGCCTCTGGGGAGACCCAGTACTTC; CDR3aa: CATSDWTASGETQYF
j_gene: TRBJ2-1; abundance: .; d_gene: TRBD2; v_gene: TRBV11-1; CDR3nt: TGTGCCAGCAGCTTAGTAGCGGGAGGGATTTACAATGAGCAGTTCTTC; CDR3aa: CASSLVAGGIYNEQFF
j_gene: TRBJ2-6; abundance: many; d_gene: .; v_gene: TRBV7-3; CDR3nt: TGTGCCAGCAGCCAAAATAGAGGTGGCTCTGGGGCCAACGTCCTGACTTTC; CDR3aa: CASSQNRGGSGANVLTF
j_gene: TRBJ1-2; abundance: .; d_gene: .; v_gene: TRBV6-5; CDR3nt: TGTGCCAGCAGTTACTCTTTCAGGGTCTCCTATGGCTACACCTTC; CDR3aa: CASSYSFRVSYGYTF
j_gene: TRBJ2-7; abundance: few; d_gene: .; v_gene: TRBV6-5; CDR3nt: TGTGCCAGCAGTTACCCCCCCCGGGTTCCCTACGAGCAGTACTTC; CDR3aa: CASSYPPRVPYEQYF
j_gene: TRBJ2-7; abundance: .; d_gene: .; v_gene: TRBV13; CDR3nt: TGTGCCAGCAGCAGTAGAGGAGACTCCTACGAGCAGTACTTC; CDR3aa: CASSSRGDSYEQYF
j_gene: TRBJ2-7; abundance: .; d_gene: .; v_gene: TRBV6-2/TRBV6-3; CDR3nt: TGTGCCAGCAGTTCCCACGACAGGTGGATCGACTTC; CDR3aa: CASSSHDRWIDF
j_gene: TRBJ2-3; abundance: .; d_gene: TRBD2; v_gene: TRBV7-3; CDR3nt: TGTGCCAGCAGCTCCCGTGGGGGGGCGCAGTATTTT; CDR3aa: CASSSRGGAQYF
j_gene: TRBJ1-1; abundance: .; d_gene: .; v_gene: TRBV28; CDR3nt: TGTGCCAGCAGTCCAACAAGGAACACTGAAGCTTTCTTT; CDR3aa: CASSPTRNTEAFF
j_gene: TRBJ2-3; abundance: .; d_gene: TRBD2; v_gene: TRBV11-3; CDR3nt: TGTGCCAGCAGCTTACTAGCGGGAGGGAGGGATACGCAGTATTTT; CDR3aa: CASSLLAGGRDTQYF
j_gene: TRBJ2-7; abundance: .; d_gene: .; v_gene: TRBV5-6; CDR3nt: TGTGCCAGCAGCTTGGAGGTACTTCGGGTGGGTACCGAGCAGTACTTC; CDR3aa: CASSLEVLRVGTEQYF
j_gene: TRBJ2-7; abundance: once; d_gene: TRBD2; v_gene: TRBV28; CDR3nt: TGTGCCAGCAGTTCAGCGGGAGGGCCCCACGAGCAGTACTTC; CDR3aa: CASSSAGGPHEQYF
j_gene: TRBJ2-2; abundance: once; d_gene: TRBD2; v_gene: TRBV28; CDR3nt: TGTGCCAGCAGTTTAGGGGACTACCCCTGGGCCGGGGAGCTGTTTTTT; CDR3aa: CASSLGDYPWAGELFF
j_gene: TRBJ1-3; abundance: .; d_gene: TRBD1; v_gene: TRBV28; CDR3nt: TGTGCCAGCACGCCCGGGACAGGGGCTACATCATTCTCTGGAAACACCATATATTTT; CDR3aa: CASTPGTGATSFSGNTIYF